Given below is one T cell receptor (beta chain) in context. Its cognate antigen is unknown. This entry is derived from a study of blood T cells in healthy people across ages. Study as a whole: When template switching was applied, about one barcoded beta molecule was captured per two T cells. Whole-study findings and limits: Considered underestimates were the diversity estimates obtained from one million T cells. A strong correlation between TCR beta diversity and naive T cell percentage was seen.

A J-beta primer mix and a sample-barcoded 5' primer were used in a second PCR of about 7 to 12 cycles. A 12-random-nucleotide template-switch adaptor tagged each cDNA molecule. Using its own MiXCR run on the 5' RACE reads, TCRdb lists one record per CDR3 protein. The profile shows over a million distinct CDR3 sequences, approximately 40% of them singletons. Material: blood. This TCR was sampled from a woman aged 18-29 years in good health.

Here the CDR3 DNA reads TGTGCCAGCAGTTTATCCAATGGGCCGAGCACAGATACGCAGTATTTT. Amino acid sequence: CASSLSNGPSTDTQYF. The V and J genes are TRBV27 and TRBJ2-3, with no clear D. V was pared by 0 bases and J by 0 bases, with 10 bases between. CDR1 MNHEY and CDR2 SMNVEV come from the germline V gene (reference sequence). The CDR3 covers 16 residues.